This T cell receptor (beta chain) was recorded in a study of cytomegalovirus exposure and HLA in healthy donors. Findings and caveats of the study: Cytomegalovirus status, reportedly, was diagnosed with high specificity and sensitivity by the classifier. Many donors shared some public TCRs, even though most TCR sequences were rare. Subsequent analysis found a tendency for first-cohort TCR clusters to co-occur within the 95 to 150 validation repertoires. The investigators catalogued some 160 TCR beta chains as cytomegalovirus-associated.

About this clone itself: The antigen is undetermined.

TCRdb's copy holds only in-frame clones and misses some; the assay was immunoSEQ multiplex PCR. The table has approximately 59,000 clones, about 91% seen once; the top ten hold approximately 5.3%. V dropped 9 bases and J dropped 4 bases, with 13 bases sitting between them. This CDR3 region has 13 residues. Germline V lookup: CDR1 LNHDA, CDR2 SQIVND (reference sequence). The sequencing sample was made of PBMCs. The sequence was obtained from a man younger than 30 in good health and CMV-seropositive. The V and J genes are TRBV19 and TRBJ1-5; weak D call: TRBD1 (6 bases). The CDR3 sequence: CASQDRLNQPQHF. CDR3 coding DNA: TGTGCCAGCCAAGACAGGCTTAATCAGCCCCAGCATTTT.